These 10 T cell receptor beta chains originate from one sample sequenced in a study of blood T cell repertoires in COVID-19. The repertoire was sequenced with immunoSEQ multiplex PCR; TCRdb's copy has only in-frame clones and lacks some. Among some 380,000 clones listed, around 87% were seen once. Sequencing was carried out using PBMCs or T cells enriched from blood (not recorded which). Receptors originate from a man aged 30-40 years who had recovered from COVID-19.

The rearrangement joins TRBV6-6 to TRBJ1-5; D not resolved. Looked up from germline, CDR1 is MNHNY and CDR2 is SVGAGI (reference sequence). V was shortened by 7 bases and J by 2 bases, with 9 bases between the two germline ends. CDR3 length equals 13 residues. The CDR3 region has the DNA TGTGCCAGCATTGATTCGGGCAATCAGCCCCAGCATTTT. Translated, it gives CASIDSGNQPQHF.

The V call is TRBV7-8, the J call TRBJ2-7, with a tentative D call TRBD1 (5 bases). This CDR3 has 14 amino acids. Germline CDR1 reads SGHVS; CDR2 reads FQNEAQ. V lost 4 bases and J 7 bases, leaving 17 bases between the germline ends. The CDR3 coding sequence is TGTGCCAGCAGCTCAGAGCCAGGGTTGGGTGAGCAGTACTTC. Protein product: CASSSEPGLGEQYF. Drawing the rest from reference TRBV7-8 and TRBJ2-7, the complete variable domain is GAGVSQSPRYKVAKRGQDVALRCDPISGHVSLFWYQQALGQGPEFLTYFQNEAQLDKSGLPSDRFFAERPEGSVSTLKIQRTQQEDSAVYLCASSSEPGLGEQYFGPGTRLTVT.

V usage is TRBV2 and J usage is TRBJ1-6; 8 nucleotides align to TRBD1. The CDR3 totals 14 residues. The V gene's germline CDR1 is SNHLY and CDR2 FYNNEI. V lost 6 bases, J lost 7 bases, and 5 bases stayed unmatched. This chain's CDR3 is CASRGQAENSPLHF. The CDR3 region has the DNA TGTGCCAGCAGGGGACAGGCCGAGAATTCACCCCTCCACTTT.

This chain connects TRBV2 to TRBJ1-1; D is unclear. This CDR3 region has 13 residues. Germline loops: CDR1 SNHLY, CDR2 FYNNEI. With 7 bases removed from V and 2 bases from J, the gap between germline ends came to 11 bases. This CDR3 is CASTRRGNTEAFF. In nucleotides, the CDR3 is TGTGCCAGCACTCGACGGGGAAACACTGAAGCTTTCTTT. Supplemented by reference TRBV2 and TRBJ1-1, the full variable domain reads EPEVTQTPSHQVTQMGQEVILRCVPISNHLYFYWYRQILGQKVEFLVSFYNNEISEKSEIFDDQFSVERPDGSNFTLKIRSTKLEDSAMYFCASTRRGNTEAFFGQGTRLTVV.

The CDR3 coding sequence is TGTGCCAGCAGTTTAGTGGGAGGCGAGTACGAGCAGTACTTC. It translates to CASSLVGGEYEQYF. The rearrangement joins TRBV27 to TRBJ2-7; D is possibly TRBD2 (6 bases). V lost 2 bases and J lost 4, with 12 bases in between. Germline V gene sequence: CDR1 MNHEY, CDR2 SMNVEV (reference sequence). CDR3 length: 14 residues.

CDR3 amino acids: CASSLVGPGGSYGYTF. The CDR3, as DNA: TGTGCCAGCAGCTTAGTCGGCCCGGGAGGGAGCTATGGCTACACCTTC. The genes are TRBV7-2 and TRBJ1-2; D gene ambiguous. The V gene lost 1 base and the J gene lost 4 bases, with 16 bases spanning the gap. The length of the CDR3 is 16 residues. CDR1 SGHTA and CDR2 FQGNSA come from the germline V gene.

Only one count was recorded for this clone. The rearrangement uses TRBV2 and TRBJ1-2; 7 nucleotides line up with TRBD1. V lost 10 bases to trimming and J lost 3 bases; unmatched junction nucleotides: 8. This CDR3 is 13 amino acids long. Germline CDR1 SNHLY, CDR2 FYNNEI. The CDR3 is CATNGQGDYGYTF. The DNA for the CDR3 is TGTGCCACTAACGGGCAGGGGGACTATGGCTACACCTTC.

This sequence joins TRBV7-9 and TRBJ1-1; 8 bases map to TRBD1. There are 15 residues in the CDR3. V was clipped by 3 bases and J by 4 bases; unmatched bases: 7. Germline CDR1 reads SEHNR; CDR2 reads FQNEAQ (reference sequence). Written as DNA, the CDR3 is TGTGCCAGCAGCTTCGACCGGACAGGGCCCACTGAAGCTTTCTTT. It yields the protein CASSFDRTGPTEAFF.

This chain connects TRBV19 to TRBJ1-5; 7 bases align to TRBD1. The CDR3 is 14 residues long. V lost 6 bases, J lost 5 bases, and 7 bases stayed unmatched. CDR1 is LNHDA and CDR2 is SQIVND in the germline V gene (reference sequence). CDR3 sequence reads: CASSSGGLDQPQHF. CDR3 nucleotides: TGTGCCAGTAGCTCAGGGGGGTTGGATCAGCCCCAGCATTTT.

This chain uses TRBV18 with TRBJ1-5; D remains unclear. This CDR3 has 15 residues. Germline V gene sequence: CDR1 KGHSH, CDR2 LQKENI. V shed 2 bases and J shed 0 bases, with 8 bases lying between them. The CDR3 loop reads CASSPYRYSNQPQHF. CDR3 sequence (DNA): TGTGCCAGCTCACCATACCGGTATAGCAATCAGCCCCAGCATTTT.